Each of the 8 T cell receptor beta chains below was sequenced from the same sample in a study of blood T cell repertoires in COVID-19. Clones were read by immunoSEQ multiplex PCR, and TCRdb kept only the in-frame ones, dropping some. The sample carries under 200,000 clones, about four fifths recorded once. The specimen was PBMCs or T cells enriched from blood (not recorded which). These TCRs come from a man aged 50 or older who had recovered from COVID-19.

J is TRBJ2-1 and V is TRBV5-1; 13 positions match TRBD2. The trim removed 4 bases at V and 13 bases at J, leaving 8 bases unmatched. CDR1 is SGHRS and CDR2 is YFSETQ in the germline V gene. The CDR3 spans 14 residues. CDR3 loop: CASSTGTSGISQFF. The CDR3 region has the DNA TGCGCCAGCAGCACCGGGACTAGCGGGATATCCCAGTTCTTC.

This chain joins TRBV7-3 and TRBJ2-3, with D possibly TRBD2 on 7 matching bases. V lost 4 bases to trimming and J lost 5 bases, with 22 bases between them. Per the germline V gene, CDR1 is SGHTA and CDR2 is FQGTGA. This CDR3 is built from 17 residues. The CDR3 spells CASSSWDRGGAGDTQYF. The CDR3 coding sequence is TGTGCCAGCAGCTCCTGGGATAGAGGGGGGGCTGGAGATACGCAGTATTTT.

This chain connects TRBV12-5 to TRBJ2-1; 13 bases agree with TRBD2. V lost 4 bases, J lost 9 bases, and 9 bases stayed unmatched. The CDR3 loop spans 16 amino acids. The germline V gene encodes CDR1 LGHNT and CDR2 FRNRAP. CDR3 nucleotide sequence: TGTGCTAGTGGTTCCGCGGGACTAGCGGGGAGGACTGAGCAGTTCTTC. Residues: CASGSAGLAGRTEQFF.

V and J are TRBV19 and TRBJ1-6; D is unclear. The V gene's germline CDR1 is LNHDA and CDR2 SQIVND (reference sequence). CDR3 length equals 13 residues. The V and J ends lost 4 bases and 8 bases respectively, with 9 bases between them. The CDR3 sequence is CASSTGTDSPLHF. For the CDR3, the DNA is TGTGCCAGTAGTACAGGAACTGATTCACCCCTCCACTTT. The full variable domain, rest sourced from reference TRBV19 and TRBJ1-6, is DGGITQSPKYLFRKEGQNVTLSCEQNLNHDAMYWYRQDPGQGLRLIYYSQIVNDFQKGDIAEGYSVSREKKESFPLTVTSAQKNPTAFYLCASSTGTDSPLHFGNGTRLTVT.

The V and J genes are TRBV3-1 (or the pseudogene TRBV3-2) and TRBJ2-2; TRBD2 matches at 12 bases. The V gene's germline CDR1 is LGHDT and CDR2 YNNKEL (reference sequence). The CDR3 is 18 residues long. Germline trimming cut 2 bases from V and 1 base from J; bases unmatched to any gene: 5. CDR3 amino acids: CASSQRPTSGGNTGELFF. DNA of the CDR3: TGTGCCAGCAGCCAACGGCCGACTAGCGGGGGGAACACCGGGGAGCTGTTTTTT.

The rearrangement links TRBV29-1 to TRBJ2-1; perhaps TRBD2 as D (7 bases). The CDR3 length is 14 residues. CDR1 SQVTM and CDR2 ANQGSEA come from the germline V gene. V was shortened by 5 bases and J by 2 bases, with 13 bases between the two germline ends. The CDR3 region is CSVIGGRPYNEQFF. In nucleotides, the CDR3 is TGCAGCGTTATCGGGGGGCGTCCCTACAATGAGCAGTTCTTC.

The rearrangement joins TRBV6-2 or TRBV6-3 to TRBJ2-1; a weak D match, TRBD1 (6 bases). This CDR3 spans 14 amino acids. V lost 4 bases and J 5 bases, leaving 12 bases between the germline ends. Germline V lookup: CDR1 MNHEY, CDR2 SVGEGT. This chain's CDR3 is CASSLRGSNNEQFF. The CDR3, as DNA: TGTGCCAGCAGTTTGAGGGGGTCCAACAATGAGCAGTTCTTC.

The V and J genes are TRBV7-8 and TRBJ2-7; weak D call: TRBD2 (6 bases). CDR3 length equals 16 residues. Germline V gene data show CDR1 as SGHVS and CDR2 as FQNEAQ. The ends were cut back, 0 bases at V and 3 bases at J, with 15 bases in the middle. The DNA for the CDR3 is TGTGCCAGCAGCTTAGCGGATGGCGGGGAGAACTACGAGCAGTACTTC. This translates into CASSLADGGENYEQYF. Full variable domain (remainder filled in from reference TRBV7-8 and TRBJ2-7): GAGVSQSPRYKVAKRGQDVALRCDPISGHVSLFWYQQALGQGPEFLTYFQNEAQLDKSGLPSDRFFAERPEGSVSTLKIQRTQQEDSAVYLCASSLADGGENYEQYFGPGTRLTVT.